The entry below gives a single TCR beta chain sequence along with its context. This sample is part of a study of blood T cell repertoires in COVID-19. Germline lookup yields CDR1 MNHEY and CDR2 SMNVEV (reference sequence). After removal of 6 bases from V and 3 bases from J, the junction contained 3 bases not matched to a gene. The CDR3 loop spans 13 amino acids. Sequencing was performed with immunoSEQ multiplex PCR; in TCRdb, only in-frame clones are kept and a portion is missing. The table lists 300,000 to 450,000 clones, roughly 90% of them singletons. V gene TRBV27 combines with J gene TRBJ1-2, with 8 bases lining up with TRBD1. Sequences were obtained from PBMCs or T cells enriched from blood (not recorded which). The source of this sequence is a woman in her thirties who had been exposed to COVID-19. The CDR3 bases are TGTGCCAGCAGCCTGGACAGGGACTATGGCTACACCTTC. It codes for CASSLDRDYGYTF.